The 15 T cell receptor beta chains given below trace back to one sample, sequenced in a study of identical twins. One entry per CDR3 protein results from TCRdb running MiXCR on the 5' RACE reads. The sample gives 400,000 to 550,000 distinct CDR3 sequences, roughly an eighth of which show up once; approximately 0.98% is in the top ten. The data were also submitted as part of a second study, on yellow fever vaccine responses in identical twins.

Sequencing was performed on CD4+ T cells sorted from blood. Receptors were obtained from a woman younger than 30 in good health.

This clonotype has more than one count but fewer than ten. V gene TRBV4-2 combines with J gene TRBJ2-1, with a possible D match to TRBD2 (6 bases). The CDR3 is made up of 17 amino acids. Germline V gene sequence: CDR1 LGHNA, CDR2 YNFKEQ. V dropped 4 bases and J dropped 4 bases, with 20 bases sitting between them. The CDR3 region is CASSRKPPGLPYNEQFF. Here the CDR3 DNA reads TGTGCCAGCAGCCGTAAACCACCGGGACTTCCTTACAATGAGCAGTTCTTC.

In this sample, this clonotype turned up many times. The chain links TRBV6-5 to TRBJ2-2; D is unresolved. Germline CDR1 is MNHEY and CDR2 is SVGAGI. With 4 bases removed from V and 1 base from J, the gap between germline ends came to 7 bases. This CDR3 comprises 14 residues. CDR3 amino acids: CASSSELNTGELFF. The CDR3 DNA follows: TGTGCCAGCAGTTCAGAATTGAACACCGGGGAGCTGTTTTTT.

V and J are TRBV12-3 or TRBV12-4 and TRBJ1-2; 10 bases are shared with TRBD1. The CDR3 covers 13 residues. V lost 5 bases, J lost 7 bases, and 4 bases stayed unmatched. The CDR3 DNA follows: TGTGCCAGCAGTAGACAGGGGGCAAGTGGCTACACCTTC. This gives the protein CASSRQGASGYTF.

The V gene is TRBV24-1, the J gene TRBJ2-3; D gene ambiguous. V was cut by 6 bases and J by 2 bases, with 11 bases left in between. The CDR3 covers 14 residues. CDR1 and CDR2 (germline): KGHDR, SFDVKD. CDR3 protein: CATSLLGTTDTQYF. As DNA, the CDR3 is TGTGCCACCAGTCTTCTGGGAACCACAGATACGCAGTATTTT.

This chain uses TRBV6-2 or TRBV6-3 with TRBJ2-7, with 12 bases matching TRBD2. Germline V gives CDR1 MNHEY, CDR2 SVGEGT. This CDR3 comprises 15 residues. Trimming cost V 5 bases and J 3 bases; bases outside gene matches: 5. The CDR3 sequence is CASSDRTSGVYEQYF. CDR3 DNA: TGTGCCAGCAGTGACCGGACTAGCGGGGTCTACGAGCAGTACTTC.

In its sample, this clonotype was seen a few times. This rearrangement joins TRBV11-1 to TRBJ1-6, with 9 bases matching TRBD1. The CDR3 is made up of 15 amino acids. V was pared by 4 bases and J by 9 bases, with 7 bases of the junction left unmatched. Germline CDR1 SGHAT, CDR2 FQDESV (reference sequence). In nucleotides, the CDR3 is TGTGCCAGCAGCTCTTCGGACAGGGGACCTTCACCCCTCCACTTT. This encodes CASSSSDRGPSPLHF.

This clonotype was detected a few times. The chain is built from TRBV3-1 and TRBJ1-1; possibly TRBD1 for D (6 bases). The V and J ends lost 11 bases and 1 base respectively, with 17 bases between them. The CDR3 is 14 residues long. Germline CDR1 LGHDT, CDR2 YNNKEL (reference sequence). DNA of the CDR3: TGTGCCGCAACAAACAGGGAGGGGAACACTGAAGCTTTCTTT. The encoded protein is CAATNREGNTEAFF.

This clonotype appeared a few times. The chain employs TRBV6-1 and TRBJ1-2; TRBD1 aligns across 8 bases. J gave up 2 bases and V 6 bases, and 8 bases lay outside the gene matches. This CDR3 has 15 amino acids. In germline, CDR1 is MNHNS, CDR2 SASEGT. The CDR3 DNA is TGTGCCAGCAGCCCGACAGGGGCCATAAACTATGGCTACACCTTC. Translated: CASSPTGAINYGYTF.

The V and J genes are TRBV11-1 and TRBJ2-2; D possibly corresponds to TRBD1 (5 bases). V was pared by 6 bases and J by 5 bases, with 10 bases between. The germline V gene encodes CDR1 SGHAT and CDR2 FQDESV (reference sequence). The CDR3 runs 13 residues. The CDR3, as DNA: TGTGCCAGCAGAGCCAGGGCGACCGGGGAGCTGTTTTTT. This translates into CASRARATGELFF.

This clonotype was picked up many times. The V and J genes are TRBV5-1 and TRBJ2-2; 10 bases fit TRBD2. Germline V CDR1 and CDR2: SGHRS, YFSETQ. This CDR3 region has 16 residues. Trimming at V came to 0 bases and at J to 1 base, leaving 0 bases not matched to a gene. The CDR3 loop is CASSLGTSGNTGELFF. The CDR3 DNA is TGCGCCAGCAGCTTGGGGACTAGCGGGAACACCGGGGAGCTGTTTTTT.

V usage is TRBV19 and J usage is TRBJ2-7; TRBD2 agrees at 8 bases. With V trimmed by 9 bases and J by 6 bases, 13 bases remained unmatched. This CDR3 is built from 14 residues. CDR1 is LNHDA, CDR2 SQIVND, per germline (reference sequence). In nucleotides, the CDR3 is TGTGCCAGCAACCCCCGGGAGGGGGGCCGCGAGCAGTACTTC. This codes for CASNPREGGREQYF. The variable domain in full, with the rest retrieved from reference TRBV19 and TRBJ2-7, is DGGITQSPKYLFRKEGQNVTLSCEQNLNHDAMYWYRQDPGQGLRLIYYSQIVNDFQKGDIAEGYSVSREKKESFPLTVTSAQKNPTAFYLCASNPREGGREQYFGPGTRLTVT.

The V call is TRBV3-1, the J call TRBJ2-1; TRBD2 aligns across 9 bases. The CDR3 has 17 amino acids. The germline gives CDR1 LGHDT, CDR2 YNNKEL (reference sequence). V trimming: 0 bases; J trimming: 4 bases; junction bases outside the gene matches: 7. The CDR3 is CASSQEVSLAGYNEQFF. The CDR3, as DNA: TGTGCCAGCAGCCAAGAAGTCTCTCTAGCGGGGTACAATGAGCAGTTCTTC.

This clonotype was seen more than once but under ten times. CDR3 residues: CSARHGNIQYF. Written as DNA, the CDR3 is TGCAGTGCTAGACATGGAAACATTCAGTACTTC. This chain links TRBV20-1 with TRBJ2-4; D remains unclear. The ends were cut back, 2 bases at V and 6 bases at J, with 5 bases in the middle. CDR3 length: 11 amino acids. Germline V gene data show CDR1 as DFQATT and CDR2 as SNEGSKA (reference sequence).

CDR3 region: CASSPPGLTAYEQYF. Here the CDR3 DNA reads TGTGCCAGCTCACCACCGGGTCTAACAGCCTACGAGCAGTACTTC. The chain is built from TRBV18 and TRBJ2-7; D is uncertain. CDR1 and CDR2 (germline): KGHSH, LQKENI. This CDR3 spans 15 amino acids. Trimming left V 0 bases short and J 2 bases short, with 11 bases between.

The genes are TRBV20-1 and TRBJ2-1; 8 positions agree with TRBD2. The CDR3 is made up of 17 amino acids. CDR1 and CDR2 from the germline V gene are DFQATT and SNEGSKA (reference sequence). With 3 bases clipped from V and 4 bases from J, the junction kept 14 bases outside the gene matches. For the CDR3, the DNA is TGCAGTGCTAGCCCCTTTTCGGGAGGGCCCTCTTACAATGAGCAGTTCTTC. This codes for CSASPFSGGPSYNEQFF.